This entry features one T cell receptor (beta chain) sequence. This sample is part of a study of T cell changes during pregnancy in multiple sclerosis. Here immunoSEQ multiplex PCR was the method, and the copy in TCRdb shows in-frame clones only, minus some. This table holds about 15,000 clones, almost 96% found once. The CDR3 has 18 residues. Trimming shortened V by 2 bases and J by 4 bases, and 24 bases separated the two germline ends. Looked up from germline, CDR1 is KGHSH and CDR2 is LQKENI. This TCR derives from a female donor with multiple sclerosis, enrolled in a pregnancy study. Sequencing used peripheral blood, obtained in the third trimester of pregnancy. V is TRBV18 and J is TRBJ2-7; D perhaps matches TRBD1 (6 bases). The CDR3 nucleotides read TGTGCCAGCTCACCAAGGGTTCCAGGGGCCGGGGCTAGATACGAGCAGTACTTC. Its translation is CASSPRVPGAGARYEQYF.